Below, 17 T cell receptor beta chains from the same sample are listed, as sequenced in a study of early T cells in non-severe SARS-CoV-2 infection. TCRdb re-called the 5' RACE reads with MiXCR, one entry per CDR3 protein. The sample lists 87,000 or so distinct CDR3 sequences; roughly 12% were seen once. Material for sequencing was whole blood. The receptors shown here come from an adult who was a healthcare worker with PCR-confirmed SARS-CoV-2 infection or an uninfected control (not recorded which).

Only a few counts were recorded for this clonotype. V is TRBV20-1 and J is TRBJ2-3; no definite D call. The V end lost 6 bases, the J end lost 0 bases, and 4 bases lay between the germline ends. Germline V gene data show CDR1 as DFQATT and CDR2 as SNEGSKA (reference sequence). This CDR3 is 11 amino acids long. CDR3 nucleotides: TGCAGTGCCCTGAGCACAGATACGCAGTATTTT. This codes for CSALSTDTQYF.

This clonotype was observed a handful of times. This CDR3 is CASSLTMQVNEQYF. The CDR3 DNA reads TGTGCCAGCAGCTTAACTATGCAGGTTAACGAGCAGTACTTC. J is TRBJ2-7 and V is TRBV5-5; D gene unclear. CDR3 size: 14 residues. Deletions cut 2 bases from V and 5 bases from J, with 14 bases between. Germline values: CDR1 SGHKS, CDR2 YYEKEE (reference sequence).

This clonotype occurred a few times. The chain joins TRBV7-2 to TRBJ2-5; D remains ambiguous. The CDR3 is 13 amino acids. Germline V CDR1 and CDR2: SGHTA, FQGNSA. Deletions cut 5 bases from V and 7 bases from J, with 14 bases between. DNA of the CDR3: TGTGCCAGCAGCAGAGACGAGAGTTTGACCCAGTACTTC. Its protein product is CASSRDESLTQYF. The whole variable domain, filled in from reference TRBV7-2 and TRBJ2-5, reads GAGVSQSPSNKVTEKGKDVELRCDPISGHTALYWYRQSLGQGLEFLIYFQGNSAPDKSGLPSDRFSAERTGGSVSTLTIQRTQQEDSAVYLCASSRDESLTQYFGPGTRLLVL.

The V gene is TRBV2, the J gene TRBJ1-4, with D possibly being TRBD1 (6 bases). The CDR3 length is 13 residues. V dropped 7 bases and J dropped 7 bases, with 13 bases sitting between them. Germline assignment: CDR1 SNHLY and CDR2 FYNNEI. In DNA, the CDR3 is TGTGCCAGCACTAGACAGGATGGTGAAAAACTGTTTTTT. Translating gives CASTRQDGEKLFF. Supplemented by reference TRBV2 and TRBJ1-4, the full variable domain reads EPEVTQTPSHQVTQMGQEVILRCVPISNHLYFYWYRQILGQKVEFLVSFYNNEISEKSEIFDDQFSVERPDGSNFTLKIRSTKLEDSAMYFCASTRQDGEKLFFGSGTQLSVL.

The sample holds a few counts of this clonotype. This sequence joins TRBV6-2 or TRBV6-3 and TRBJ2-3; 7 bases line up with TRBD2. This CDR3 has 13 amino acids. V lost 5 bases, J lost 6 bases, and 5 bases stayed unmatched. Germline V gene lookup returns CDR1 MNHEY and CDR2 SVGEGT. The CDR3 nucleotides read TGTGCCAGCAGTGATGTGCGGGGGGATACGCAGTATTTT. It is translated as CASSDVRGDTQYF.

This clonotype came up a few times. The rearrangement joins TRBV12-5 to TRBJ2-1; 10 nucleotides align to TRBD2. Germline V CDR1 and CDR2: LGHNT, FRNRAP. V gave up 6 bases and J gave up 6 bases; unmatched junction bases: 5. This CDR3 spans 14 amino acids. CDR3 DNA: TGTGCTAGTGGGACCGGGACTAGCGCCAATGAGCAGTTCTTC. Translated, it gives CASGTGTSANEQFF.

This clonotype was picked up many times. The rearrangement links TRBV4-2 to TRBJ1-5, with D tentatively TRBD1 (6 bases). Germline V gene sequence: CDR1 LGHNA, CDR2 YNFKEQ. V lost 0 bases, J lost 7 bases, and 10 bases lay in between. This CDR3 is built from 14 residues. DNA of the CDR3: TGTGCCAGCAGCCAAGAAACACAGGGACAGCCCCAGCATTTT. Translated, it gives CASSQETQGQPQHF.

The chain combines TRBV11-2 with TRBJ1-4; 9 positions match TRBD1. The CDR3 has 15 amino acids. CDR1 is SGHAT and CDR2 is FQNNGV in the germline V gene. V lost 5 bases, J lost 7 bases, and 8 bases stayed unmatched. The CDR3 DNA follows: TGTGCCAGCAGCCTTCGACAGGGGGTTTCTGAAAAACTGTTTTTT. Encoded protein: CASSLRQGVSEKLFF.

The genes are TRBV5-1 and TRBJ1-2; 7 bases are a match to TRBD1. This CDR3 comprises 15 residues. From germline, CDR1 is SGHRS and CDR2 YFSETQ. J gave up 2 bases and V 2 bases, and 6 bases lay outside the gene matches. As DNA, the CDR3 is TGCGCCAGCAGCTTATCTGGACAGGCCAACTATGGCTACACCTTC. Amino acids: CASSLSGQANYGYTF.

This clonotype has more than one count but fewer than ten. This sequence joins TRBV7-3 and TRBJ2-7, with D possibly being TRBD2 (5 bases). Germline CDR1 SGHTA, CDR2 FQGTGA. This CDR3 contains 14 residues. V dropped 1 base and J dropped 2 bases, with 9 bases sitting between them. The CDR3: CASSLNEGPYEQYF. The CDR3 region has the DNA TGTGCCAGCAGCTTAAACGAGGGTCCCTACGAGCAGTACTTC.

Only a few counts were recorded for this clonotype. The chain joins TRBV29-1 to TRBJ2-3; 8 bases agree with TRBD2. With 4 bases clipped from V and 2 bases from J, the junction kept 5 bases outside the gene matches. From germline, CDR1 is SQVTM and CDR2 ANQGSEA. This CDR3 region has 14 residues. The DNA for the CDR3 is TGCAGCGTTGTCCTAGCGGGTTCCACAGATACGCAGTATTTT. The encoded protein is CSVVLAGSTDTQYF.

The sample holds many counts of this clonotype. CDR3: CASSRMAGGDEQFF. The CDR3 nucleotides read TGTGCCAGCAGCCGCATGGCGGGAGGAGATGAGCAGTTCTTC. V gene TRBV7-2 combines with J gene TRBJ2-1, with 8 nucleotides matching TRBD2. Germline values: CDR1 SGHTA, CDR2 FQGNSA. The ends lost 5 bases at V and 8 bases at J; junction bases unmatched: 8. The CDR3 contains 14 residues.

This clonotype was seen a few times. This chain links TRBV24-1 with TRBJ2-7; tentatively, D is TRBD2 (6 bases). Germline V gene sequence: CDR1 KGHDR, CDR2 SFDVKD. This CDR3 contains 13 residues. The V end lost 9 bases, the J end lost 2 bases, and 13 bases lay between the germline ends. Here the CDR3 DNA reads TGTGCCACCGGCGGGACGGCGACCTACGAGCAGTACTTC. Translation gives CATGGTATYEQYF.

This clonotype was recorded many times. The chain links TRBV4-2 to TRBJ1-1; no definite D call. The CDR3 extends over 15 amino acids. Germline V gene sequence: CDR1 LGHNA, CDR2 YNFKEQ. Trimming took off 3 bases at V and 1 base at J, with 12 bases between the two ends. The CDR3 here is CASSHPAAGNTEAFF. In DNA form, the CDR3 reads TGTGCCAGCAGCCACCCGGCGGCGGGGAACACTGAAGCTTTCTTT.

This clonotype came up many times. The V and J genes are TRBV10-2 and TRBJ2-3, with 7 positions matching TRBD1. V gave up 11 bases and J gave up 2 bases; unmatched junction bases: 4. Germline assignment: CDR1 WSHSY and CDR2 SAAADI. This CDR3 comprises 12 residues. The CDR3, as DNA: TGCGCCTCACAGGGGTTCACAGATACGCAGTATTTT. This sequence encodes CASQGFTDTQYF.

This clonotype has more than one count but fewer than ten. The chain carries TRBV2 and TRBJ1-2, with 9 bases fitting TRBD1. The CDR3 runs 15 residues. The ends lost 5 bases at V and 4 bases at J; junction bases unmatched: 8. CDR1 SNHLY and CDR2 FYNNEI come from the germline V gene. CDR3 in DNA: TGTGCCAGCAGTCCCCGACAGGGGGTAGGCTATGGCTACACCTTC. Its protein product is CASSPRQGVGYGYTF.

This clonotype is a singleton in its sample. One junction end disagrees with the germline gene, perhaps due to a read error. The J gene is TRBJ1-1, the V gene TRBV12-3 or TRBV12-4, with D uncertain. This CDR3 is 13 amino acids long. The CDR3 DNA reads TGTGCCAGCAGTTTACAGGAGTACACTGAAGCTTCCTTT. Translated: CASSLQEYTEASF.